Below are 21 T cell receptor beta chains sequenced from a single sample in a study of blood T cell repertoires in COVID-19. Repertoires were generated with immunoSEQ multiplex PCR, while TCRdb's copy carries only in-frame clones and drops some. In the table there are about 130,000 clones, less than 90% of which are singletons. The material sequenced was peripheral blood. Every receptor here comes from a man aged 65 to 79 with acute or convalescent COVID-19.

This sequence joins TRBV5-1 and TRBJ2-3; TRBD1 aligns across 7 bases. The CDR3 covers 13 residues. Germline V CDR1 and CDR2: SGHRS, YFSETQ. CDR3 DNA sequence: TGCGCTTGTGGGACAGCAGACACAGATACGCAGTATTTT. Encoded protein: CACGTADTDTQYF.

The gene calls are TRBV5-1 and TRBJ2-5; perhaps TRBD1 as D (5 bases). Germline CDR1 SGHRS, CDR2 YFSETQ. The length of the CDR3 is 14 residues. V was shortened by 1 base and J by 5 bases, with 12 bases between the two germline ends. CDR3 sequence reads: CASSLTQGGETQYF. The CDR3 DNA is TGCGCCAGCAGCTTGACCCAGGGCGGCGAGACCCAGTACTTC.

CDR3 residues: CASKWGTGANEQFF. CDR3 nucleotides: TGTGCCAGCAAGTGGGGGACAGGGGCAAATGAGCAGTTCTTC. The chain combines TRBV6-5 with TRBJ2-1; TRBD1 matches 10 bases. V shed 7 bases, J shed 7 bases, and the junction held 7 bases outside the gene matches. Germline V gene sequence: CDR1 MNHEY, CDR2 SVGAGI. The CDR3 runs to 14 residues.

The rearrangement links TRBV10-3 to TRBJ1-2; D is perhaps TRBD1 (5 bases). Germline CDR1 and CDR2: ENHRY and SYGVKD. Trimming took off 10 bases at V and 2 bases at J, with 11 bases between the two ends. The CDR3 sequence is 12 residues long. CDR3 region: CATYDRNYGYTF. CDR3 nucleotide sequence: TGTGCCACCTACGACAGAAACTATGGCTACACCTTC.

This chain uses TRBV9 with TRBJ2-5, with 8 bases identical to TRBD2. V was pared by 4 bases and J by 3 bases, with 8 bases of the junction left unmatched. Germline CDR1 reads SGDLS; CDR2 reads YYNGEE. CDR3 size: 15 residues. The CDR3 spells CASSPRGRGEETQYF. In nucleotides, the CDR3 is TGTGCCAGCAGCCCGCGGGGGCGGGGGGAAGAGACCCAGTACTTC.

V and J are TRBV6-1 and TRBJ2-2; D gene unclear. Germline V gives CDR1 MNHNS, CDR2 SASEGT. V lost 7 bases, J lost 4 bases, and 7 bases lay in between. The CDR3 covers 12 residues. In DNA, the CDR3 is TGTGCCAGCAACGTCGGCACCGGGGAGCTGTTTTTT. It encodes CASNVGTGELFF.

The chain recombines TRBV6-5 with TRBJ1-1, with D unresolved. Germline values: CDR1 MNHEY, CDR2 SVGAGI. The CDR3 spans 14 residues. The V end was cut by 2 bases, the J end by 1 base, with 8 bases between. CDR3 DNA: TGTGCCAGCAGTTACCTACGGGGGAACACTGAAGCTTTCTTT. It codes for CASSYLRGNTEAFF.

The rearrangement uses TRBV5-1 and TRBJ1-2; D call uncertain. The CDR3 length is 14 residues. V lost 4 bases, J lost 6 bases, and 16 bases lay in between. Germline V gene lookup returns CDR1 SGHRS and CDR2 YFSETQ. The CDR3 loop reads CASSPGSADNGYTF. DNA of the CDR3: TGCGCCAGCAGCCCGGGCTCAGCGGATAATGGCTACACCTTC.

Of note for this clone: This sample includes further DNA sequences coding for the same CDR3. The chain carries TRBV3-1 (or the pseudogene TRBV3-2) and TRBJ2-6; TRBD1 might be the D (6 bases). This CDR3 is 15 amino acids long. Germline-derived CDR1 and CDR2 are LGHDT and YNNKEL (reference sequence). The V and J ends lost 4 bases and 7 bases respectively, with 14 bases between them. The CDR3 DNA is TGTGCCAGCAGCCTTCAGGGGAGTGGAGCCAACGTCCTGACTTTC. This codes for CASSLQGSGANVLTF.

This clone was recorded a few times. The chain links TRBV6-1 to TRBJ1-1; unclear D gene. The V end was cut by 3 bases, the J end by 1 base, with 9 bases between. The CDR3 contains 14 residues. Germline V gene sequence: CDR1 MNHNS, CDR2 SASEGT. The CDR3: CASSEAFPNTEAFF. In DNA, the CDR3 is TGTGCCAGCAGTGAGGCCTTTCCGAACACTGAAGCTTTCTTT.

The chain carries TRBV19 and TRBJ2-1; TRBD2 aligns across 7 bases. Germline trimming cut 5 bases from V and 0 bases from J; bases unmatched to any gene: 7. Germline V lookup: CDR1 LNHDA, CDR2 SQIVND (reference sequence). The CDR3 runs 16 residues. The CDR3 DNA sequence: TGTGCCAGTAGTTCCGAACCGGGGGGCTCCTACAATGAGCAGTTCTTC. This encodes CASSSEPGGSYNEQFF.

The gene calls are TRBV7-2 and TRBJ2-3; D is perhaps TRBD2 (5 bases). From germline, CDR1 is SGHTA and CDR2 FQGNSA. The CDR3 runs to 12 residues. The V and J ends lost 6 bases and 6 bases respectively, with 10 bases between them. In DNA form, the CDR3 reads TGTGCCAGCAGACGGGGATCGGATACGCAGTATTTT. Protein: CASRRGSDTQYF.

The chain is built from TRBV18 and TRBJ1-5, with 9 bases lining up with TRBD1. CDR3 length equals 15 residues. Trimming took 5 bases from V and 1 from J; bases not matched to a gene: 3. Germline-derived CDR1 and CDR2 are KGHSH and LQKENI. CDR3 residues: CASSSQGASNQPQHF. DNA of the CDR3: TGTGCCAGCTCATCACAGGGGGCGAGCAATCAGCCCCAGCATTTT.

In its sample, this clone was seen once. This rearrangement joins TRBV10-2 to TRBJ2-4, with D possibly being TRBD2 (6 bases). Germline CDR1 and CDR2: WSHSY and SAAADI. V was shortened by 4 bases and J by 1 base, with 11 bases between the two germline ends. This CDR3 has 15 residues. This chain's CDR3 is CASSGRGTAKNIQYF. The CDR3 DNA follows: TGCGCCAGCAGTGGGCGGGGTACGGCCAAAAACATTCAGTACTTC.

CDR3 sequence reads: CATSGYSGGADTQYF. The CDR3 DNA is TGTGCCACCAGTGGCTACAGCGGGGGGGCAGATACGCAGTATTTT. The chain is built from TRBV24-1 and TRBJ2-3; 10 bases align to TRBD2. V lost 5 bases and J lost 4; bases outside the gene matches: 5. The CDR3 runs 15 residues. Germline V gives CDR1 KGHDR, CDR2 SFDVKD.

This clone has a single count. CDR3 protein: CASSQEPNSGNTIYF. The DNA of the CDR3 is TGTGCCAGTAGTCAAGAGCCAAACTCTGGAAACACCATATATTTT. The chain combines TRBV19 with TRBJ1-3; D ambiguous. This CDR3 spans 15 amino acids. V lost 5 bases to trimming and J lost 0 bases, with 11 bases between them. CDR1 and CDR2 from the germline V gene are LNHDA and SQIVND (reference sequence).

The chain couples TRBV6-5 to TRBJ2-5; 7 bases are a match to TRBD1. This CDR3 has 14 residues. Germline V CDR1 and CDR2: MNHEY, SVGAGI. V lost 7 bases to trimming and J lost 1 base; unmatched junction nucleotides: 6. CDR3 in DNA: TGTGCCAGCATAGGGGACAGTCGCCAAGAGACCCAGTACTTC. As protein: CASIGDSRQETQYF.

The J gene is TRBJ1-2, the V gene TRBV29-1, with a possible D match to TRBD1 (5 bases). CDR3 length equals 13 residues. The V end lost 8 bases, the J end lost 0 bases, and 13 bases lay between the germline ends. Germline assignment: CDR1 SQVTM and CDR2 ANQGSEA. CDR3 amino acids: CSSGRGANYGYTF. CDR3 in DNA: TGCAGCTCGGGGCGTGGAGCTAACTATGGCTACACCTTC. Full variable domain (outside the CDR3, taken from reference TRBV29-1 and TRBJ1-2): SAVISQKPSRDICQRGTSLTIQCQVDSQVTMMFWYRQQPGQSLTLIATANQGSEATYESGFVIDKFPISRPNLTFSTLTVSNMSPEDSSIYLCSSGRGANYGYTFGSGTRLTVV.

This clone was seen a single time. V and J are TRBV24-1 and TRBJ2-3; 8 bases agree with TRBD2. The germline V gene encodes CDR1 KGHDR and CDR2 SFDVKD. V shed 4 bases, J shed 1 base, and the junction held 9 bases outside the gene matches. The CDR3 runs to 17 residues. CDR3 coding DNA: TGTGCCACCAGTGAGCCGCGGGGGCGGGGGGGCACAGATACGCAGTATTTT. Encoded protein: CATSEPRGRGGTDTQYF.

This sequence joins TRBV6-5 and TRBJ2-7; 14 bases are a match to TRBD2. CDR3 length: 15 amino acids. In germline, CDR1 is MNHEY, CDR2 SVGAGI. Unmatched junction bases numbered 9, after V lost 7 bases and J lost 7 bases. CDR3 protein: CASTGLAGGTGEQYF. The DNA of the CDR3 is TGTGCCAGCACCGGACTAGCGGGGGGCACTGGGGAGCAGTACTTC.

The chain combines TRBV27 with TRBJ1-2; D perhaps matches TRBD1 (6 bases). Trimming pared 6 bases from V and 2 bases from J, leaving 16 bases between. Per the germline V gene, CDR1 is MNHEY and CDR2 is SMNVEV (reference sequence). This CDR3 spans 15 amino acids. In nucleotides, the CDR3 is TGTGCCAGCAGGTCCGGGACAACGGTCAACTATGGCTACACCTTC. Protein: CASRSGTTVNYGYTF.